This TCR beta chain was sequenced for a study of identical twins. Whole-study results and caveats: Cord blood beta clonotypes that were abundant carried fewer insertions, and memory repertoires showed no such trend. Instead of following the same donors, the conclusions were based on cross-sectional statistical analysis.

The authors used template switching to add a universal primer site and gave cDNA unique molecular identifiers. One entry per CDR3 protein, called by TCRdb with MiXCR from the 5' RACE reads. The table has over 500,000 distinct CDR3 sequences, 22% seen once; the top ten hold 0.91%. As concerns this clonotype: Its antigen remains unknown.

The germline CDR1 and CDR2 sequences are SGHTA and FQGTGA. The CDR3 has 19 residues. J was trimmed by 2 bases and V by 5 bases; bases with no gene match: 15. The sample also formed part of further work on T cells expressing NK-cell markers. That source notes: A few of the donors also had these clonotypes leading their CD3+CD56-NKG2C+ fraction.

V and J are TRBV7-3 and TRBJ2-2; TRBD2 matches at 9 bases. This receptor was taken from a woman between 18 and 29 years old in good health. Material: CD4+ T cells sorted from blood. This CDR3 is CASSIQVGGGAGNTGELFF. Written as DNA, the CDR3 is TGTGCCAGCAGCATCCAAGTTGGCGGGGGGGCCGGTAACACCGGGGAGCTGTTTTTT.